A selection of T cell receptor beta chains follows, all from one sample in a study of T cells expressing NK-cell markers. TCRdb re-called the 5' RACE reads and gives one entry per CDR3 protein, without DNA. The sample shows about 380,000 distinct CDR3 sequences, and 5% to 5.5% sits with its ten largest clones. Sequenced material: blood T cells: a sorted CD56 or NKG2C T cell subset, CD4+ or CD8+ T cells, or bulk PBMC T cells (not recorded which). All receptors derive from a man aged 18-70 years in good health. The CDR3 runs from the conserved cysteine through the conserved F or W.

CDR3 protein: CSARPIGPNSPLHF; CDR3 length: 14; J gene: TRBJ1-6; V gene: TRBV20-1
CDR3 protein: CASSLVSAGGLYEQYF; CDR3 length: 16; J gene: TRBJ2-7; V gene: TRBV7-8
CDR3 protein: CASSLVGTTNEKLFF; CDR3 length: 15; J gene: TRBJ1-4; V gene: TRBV7-2
CDR3 protein: CASTVGVGSPLHF; CDR3 length: 13; J gene: TRBJ1-6; V gene: TRBV6-1
CDR3 protein: CASRFTASNQPQHF; CDR3 length: 14; J gene: TRBJ1-5; V gene: TRBV6-1
CDR3 protein: CASRFNSVQNEKLFF; CDR3 length: 15; J gene: TRBJ1-4; V gene: TRBV6-1
CDR3 protein: CASSLRGGVETQYF; CDR3 length: 14; J gene: TRBJ2-5; V gene: TRBV7-3
CDR3 protein: CASSSGQPYGYTF; CDR3 length: 13; J gene: TRBJ1-2; V gene: TRBV18
CDR3 protein: CASSQLRGGSQETQYF; CDR3 length: 16; J gene: TRBJ2-5; V gene: TRBV14
CDR3 protein: CASSEFLQADTQYF; CDR3 length: 14; J gene: TRBJ2-3; V gene: TRBV2
CDR3 protein: CASSVVPSTGGYGYTF; CDR3 length: 16; J gene: TRBJ1-2; V gene: TRBV9
CDR3 protein: CASSYSGGGAGEQFF; CDR3 length: 15; J gene: TRBJ2-1; V gene: TRBV6-5
CDR3 protein: CASSPVLGTLTYEQYF; CDR3 length: 16; J gene: TRBJ2-7; V gene: TRBV18
CDR3 protein: CASNHLDITHEQYF; CDR3 length: 14; J gene: TRBJ2-7; V gene: TRBV2
CDR3 protein: CASNLGGAVFNEQFF; CDR3 length: 15; J gene: TRBJ2-1; V gene: TRBV2
CDR3 protein: CASSQTGTGSSEQYF; CDR3 length: 15; J gene: TRBJ2-7; V gene: TRBV4-2
CDR3 protein: CASSESQVAYEQYF; CDR3 length: 14; J gene: TRBJ2-7; V gene: TRBV2
CDR3 protein: CASGRHQETQYF; CDR3 length: 12; J gene: TRBJ2-5; V gene: TRBV6-1
CDR3 protein: CASSFQHTEAFF; CDR3 length: 12; J gene: TRBJ1-1; V gene: TRBV14
CDR3 protein: CASSLWALGTGELFF; CDR3 length: 15; J gene: TRBJ2-2; V gene: TRBV12-3/TRBV12-4
CDR3 protein: CASVMRGLAPGETQYF; CDR3 length: 16; J gene: TRBJ2-5; V gene: TRBV6-2/TRBV6-3
CDR3 protein: CASIMSGGGHYYEQYF; CDR3 length: 16; J gene: TRBJ2-7; V gene: TRBV12-3/TRBV12-4
CDR3 protein: CASSRLGGAETQYF; CDR3 length: 14; J gene: TRBJ2-5; V gene: TRBV4-2
CDR3 protein: CSASINRGTTYNEQFF; CDR3 length: 16; J gene: TRBJ2-1; V gene: TRBV20-1
CDR3 protein: CASSAGRMNTEAFF; CDR3 length: 14; J gene: TRBJ1-1; V gene: TRBV6-1
CDR3 protein: CASSLAGGETQYF; CDR3 length: 13; J gene: TRBJ2-5; V gene: TRBV5-1
CDR3 protein: CDVGVSPEAFF; CDR3 length: 11; J gene: TRBJ1-1; V gene: TRBV18
CDR3 protein: CASSMLDINTEAFF; CDR3 length: 14; J gene: TRBJ1-1; V gene: TRBV27
CDR3 protein: CASSSSGSLRDTEAFF; CDR3 length: 16; J gene: TRBJ1-1; V gene: TRBV6-5
CDR3 protein: CSVERGAQDTQYF; CDR3 length: 13; J gene: TRBJ2-3; V gene: TRBV29-1
CDR3 protein: CASRLRGQKETQYF; CDR3 length: 14; J gene: TRBJ2-5; V gene: TRBV6-5
CDR3 protein: CASSDIGNLYGYTF; CDR3 length: 14; J gene: TRBJ1-2; V gene: TRBV6-1
CDR3 protein: CASSLGSGQAIYEQYF; CDR3 length: 16; J gene: TRBJ2-7; V gene: TRBV5-1
CDR3 protein: CASSLYRTGDYRREKLFF; CDR3 length: 18; J gene: TRBJ1-4; V gene: TRBV12-3/TRBV12-4
CDR3 protein: CASSPRGTVGGGNTIYF; CDR3 length: 17; J gene: TRBJ1-3; V gene: TRBV7-8
CDR3 protein: CASRPPQAVETQYF; CDR3 length: 14; J gene: TRBJ2-5; V gene: TRBV6-1
CDR3 protein: CASSVEYNTGELFF; CDR3 length: 14; J gene: TRBJ2-2; V gene: TRBV6-1
CDR3 protein: CASSPWTGESNQPQHF; CDR3 length: 16; J gene: TRBJ1-5; V gene: TRBV19
CDR3 protein: CASSLFGTRGSQETQYF; CDR3 length: 17; J gene: TRBJ2-5; V gene: TRBV27
CDR3 protein: CASTAYGFPVVQYF; CDR3 length: 14; J gene: TRBJ2-7; V gene: TRBV6-1